A single sample gave rise to the 15 T cell receptor beta chains below, sequenced in a study of T cell changes during pregnancy in multiple sclerosis. Libraries were prepared by immunoSEQ multiplex PCR; TCRdb keeps only in-frame clonotypes and omits some of them. The table includes 27,000 or so clones, about 88% detected once. Sequenced here: CD8+ T cells from peripheral blood mononuclear cells, sampled in the second trimester of pregnancy. These TCRs come from a female donor with multiple sclerosis, enrolled in a pregnancy study.

The chain couples TRBV5-6 to TRBJ1-5, with D uncertain. The germline V and J ends were trimmed by 0 bases and 0 bases, with 7 bases remaining between them. Per the germline V gene, CDR1 is SGHDT and CDR2 is YYEEEE. The CDR3 runs 15 residues. CDR3 in DNA: TGTGCCAGCAGCTTGGGAGGCGATAGCAATCAGCCCCAGCATTTT. Residues: CASSLGGDSNQPQHF.

The rearrangement uses TRBV18 and TRBJ2-5, with 9 bases lining up with TRBD1. Germline V gene lookup returns CDR1 KGHSH and CDR2 LQKENI. The CDR3 runs 15 residues. V dropped 2 bases and J dropped 0; count of bases not matched to a gene: 1. CDR3 region: CASSPGTGYQETQYF. For the CDR3, the DNA is TGTGCCAGCTCACCAGGGACAGGGTACCAAGAGACCCAGTACTTC.

V usage is TRBV5-1 and J usage is TRBJ2-1, with TRBD2 identical over 8 bases. V lost 1 base and J lost 2; bases outside the gene matches: 2. Germline-derived CDR1 and CDR2 are SGHRS and YFSETQ. The CDR3 covers 15 residues. The CDR3 sequence: CASSLRGGPYNEQFF. The CDR3 DNA is TGCGCCAGCAGCTTGCGGGGGGGCCCCTACAATGAGCAGTTCTTC. Complete variable domain (other parts from reference TRBV5-1 and TRBJ2-1): KAGVTQTPRYLIKTRGQQVTLSCSPISGHRSVSWYQQTPGQGLQFLFEYFSETQRNKGNFPGRFSGRQFSNSRSEMNVSTLELGDSALYLCASSLRGGPYNEQFFGPGTRLTVL.

The genes are TRBV5-4 and TRBJ1-6; possibly TRBD1 for D (6 bases). V lost 2 bases and J 9 bases, leaving 15 bases between the germline ends. This CDR3 contains 15 residues. Germline V CDR1 and CDR2: SGHNT, YYREEE (reference sequence). For the CDR3, the DNA is TGTGCCAGCAGCTTATCCAGGGGACCAGGTTCACCCCTCCACTTT. Amino acid sequence: CASSLSRGPGSPLHF.

The V and J genes are TRBV10-1 and TRBJ2-7; TRBD1 might be the D (6 bases). The germline V and J ends were trimmed by 6 bases and 3 bases, with 15 bases remaining between them. The germline gives CDR1 WNHNN, CDR2 SYGVQD (reference sequence). The CDR3 runs 14 residues. CDR3 amino acids: CASSPTGGGYEQYF. In DNA, the CDR3 is TGCGCCAGCAGCCCGACAGGCGGTGGCTACGAGCAGTACTTC.

The chain has TRBV5-4 and TRBJ2-5, with 8 bases lining up with TRBD2. Germline trimming cut 4 bases from V and 1 base from J; bases unmatched to any gene: 6. The CDR3 is made up of 15 amino acids. The germline CDR1 and CDR2 sequences are SGHNT and YYREEE (reference sequence). CDR3: CASSQERGGQETQYF. The CDR3 DNA is TGTGCCAGCAGCCAAGAACGGGGGGGCCAAGAGACCCAGTACTTC.

The V gene is TRBV4-2, the J gene TRBJ1-1; 7 positions match TRBD1. The ends lost 5 bases at V and 11 bases at J; junction bases unmatched: 11. In germline, CDR1 is LGHNA, CDR2 YNFKEQ. The CDR3 runs to 13 residues. The CDR3 bases are TGTGCCAGCAGCGCCGGGACAGATAAGATCGCTTTCTTT. Its protein is CASSAGTDKIAFF.

Within the sample, this clone is medium-sized (0.01 to 0.1%). The CDR3 DNA reads TGTGCCAGCAGTCCGGCGAACACCGGGGAGCTGTTTTTT. Amino acids: CASSPANTGELFF. The chain is built from TRBV6-4 and TRBJ2-2; D remains ambiguous. The CDR3 runs to 13 residues. Between the trimmed V and J ends, which lost 5 bases and 0 bases, there was a span of 4 bases. Germline loops: CDR1 MRHNA, CDR2 SNTAGT.

The chain links TRBV6-1 to TRBJ1-1; TRBD1 is a possible D gene (6 bases). Germline CDR1 and CDR2: MNHNS and SASEGT. V lost 1 base and J lost 4, with 13 bases in between. This CDR3 spans 15 amino acids. Here the CDR3 DNA reads TGTGCCAGCAGTGAAGGACAGGCGGGTGGCACTGAAGCTTTCTTT. Its translation: CASSEGQAGGTEAFF.

The chain has TRBV5-6 and TRBJ2-2, with a possible D match to TRBD1 (6 bases). This CDR3 is built from 17 residues. Per the germline V gene, CDR1 is SGHDT and CDR2 is YYEEEE. V shed 3 bases and J shed 0 bases, with 15 bases lying between them. CDR3 in amino acids: CASSWDLTGSNTGELFF. CDR3 nucleotide sequence: TGTGCCAGCAGCTGGGATTTGACAGGATCGAACACCGGGGAGCTGTTTTTT.

The rearrangement uses TRBV4-1 and TRBJ1-6; unclear D gene. This CDR3 spans 16 amino acids. Germline V lookup: CDR1 MGHRA, CDR2 YSYEKL. V shed 2 bases and J shed 7 bases, with 15 bases lying between them. The CDR3, as DNA: TGCGCCAGCAGCCAAATCCCGACACGGCACAATTCACCCCTCCACTTT. This translates into CASSQIPTRHNSPLHF.

This clone has only one observation. This rearrangement joins TRBV7-9 to TRBJ2-3; a possible D gene is TRBD1 (5 bases). The V end was cut by 3 bases, the J end by 3 bases, with 16 bases between. The CDR3 is 16 amino acids. Per the germline V gene, CDR1 is SEHNR and CDR2 is FQNEAQ (reference sequence). DNA for the CDR3: TGTGCCAGCAGCTTCACGGTCGACAGTACAACAGATACGCAGTATTTT. Encoded protein: CASSFTVDSTTDTQYF. Full variable domain (remainder filled in from reference TRBV7-9 and TRBJ2-3): DTGVSQNPRHKITKRGQNVTFRCDPISEHNRLYWYRQTLGQGPEFLTYFQNEAQLEKSRLLSDRFSAERPKGSFSTLEIQRTEQGDSAMYLCASSFTVDSTTDTQYFGPGTRLTVL.

V and J are TRBV18 and TRBJ2-7, with 9 bases lining up with TRBD1. The CDR3 loop spans 16 amino acids. Germline CDR1 is KGHSH and CDR2 is LQKENI. J was trimmed by 2 bases and V by 2 bases; bases with no gene match: 7. CDR3 sequence reads: CASSPTRDRATYEQYF. The CDR3 DNA follows: TGTGCCAGCTCACCAACCCGGGACAGGGCTACCTACGAGCAGTACTTC.

V gene TRBV25-1 combines with J gene TRBJ2-2, with 7 bases that match TRBD2. Germline V lookup: CDR1 MGHDK, CDR2 SYGVNS. The junction had 4 bases not matched to a gene; V was cut back by 4 bases and J by 5 bases. This CDR3 contains 14 residues. CDR3 coding DNA: TGTGCCAGCAGTGTATTCGGGGGGACCGGGGAGCTGTTTTTT. As protein: CASSVFGGTGELFF.

The chain employs TRBV6-1 and TRBJ2-7; tentative D call: TRBD2 (6 bases). The CDR3 consists of 15 residues. The germline V gene has CDR1 MNHNS and CDR2 SASEGT. V was clipped by 2 bases and J by 0 bases, with 11 bases between them. CDR3 protein: CASSEWWGGSYEQYF. The CDR3 region has the DNA TGTGCCAGCAGTGAATGGTGGGGAGGCTCCTACGAGCAGTACTTC.